This passage covers 24 T cell receptor beta chains from one sample sequenced in a study of T cell changes during pregnancy in multiple sclerosis. The assay was immunoSEQ multiplex PCR, and TCRdb's table has in-frame clones only and misses some. The repertoire consists of tens of thousands of clones, with about 91% occurring once and the leading ten covering 2.6%. Sequencing used peripheral blood, obtained before pregnancy. These receptor sequences come from a female donor with multiple sclerosis, enrolled in a pregnancy study.

The rearrangement links TRBV11-3 to TRBJ2-1; the D gene is possibly TRBD2 (6 bases). The germline V gene encodes CDR1 SGHNT and CDR2 YENEEA. This CDR3 comprises 12 residues. V was trimmed by 4 bases and J by 8 bases, leaving 9 bases between them. The CDR3 loop is CASSSLADEQFF. The CDR3 DNA sequence: TGTGCCAGCAGCTCGTTAGCGGATGAGCAGTTCTTC.

This clone was seen just once. The chain combines TRBV7-6 with TRBJ2-1; D uncertain. Trimming left V 5 bases short and J 1 base short, with 12 bases between. This CDR3 has 15 amino acids. Germline lookup yields CDR1 SGHVS and CDR2 FNYEAQ. This chain's CDR3 is CASSQRHGSYNEQFF. The CDR3 DNA reads as TGTGCCAGCAGCCAAAGACACGGTTCCTACAATGAGCAGTTCTTC.

The chain uses TRBV4-1 and TRBJ1-1, with 7 bases matching TRBD1. V shed 5 bases, J shed 6 bases, and the junction held 9 bases outside the gene matches. Germline-derived CDR1 and CDR2 are MGHRA and YSYEKL. The CDR3 contains 14 residues. The CDR3 is CASSTRTGPPEAFF. The CDR3 region has the DNA TGCGCCAGCAGCACTCGGACAGGCCCCCCTGAAGCTTTCTTT.

V usage is TRBV4-1 and J usage is TRBJ1-5, with D uncertain. There are 14 residues in the CDR3. Germline CDR1 is MGHRA and CDR2 is YSYEKL. V lost 2 bases and J 9 bases, leaving 14 bases between the germline ends. This chain's CDR3 is CASSQLGRLGPQHF. In DNA form, the CDR3 reads TGCGCCAGCAGCCAACTAGGCCGGCTGGGGCCCCAGCATTTT.

The chain carries TRBV19 and TRBJ1-1; a possible D gene is TRBD1 (5 bases). Germline CDR1 is LNHDA and CDR2 is SQIVND (reference sequence). V was pared by 1 base and J by 3 bases, with 12 bases between. CDR3 length: 15 amino acids. DNA for the CDR3: TGTGCCAGTAGTATAGTACGGGGGTTGGACACTGAAGCTTTCTTT. This translates into CASSIVRGLDTEAFF.

CDR3 coding DNA: TGTGCCAGCAGGGTCCAGGTCTCTCGCTACTCCTACGAGCAGTACTTC. It specifies CASRVQVSRYSYEQYF. V is TRBV27 and J is TRBJ2-7, with D unresolved. V lost 6 bases and J 0 bases, leaving 18 bases between the germline ends. The CDR3 is 16 amino acids. In germline, CDR1 is MNHEY, CDR2 SMNVEV (reference sequence).

The chain has TRBV5-1 and TRBJ2-4, with 9 bases identical to TRBD1. CDR3 size: 15 residues. Germline V lookup: CDR1 SGHRS, CDR2 YFSETQ. The trim removed 5 bases at V and 8 bases at J, leaving 11 bases unmatched. The CDR3 DNA reads as TGCGCCAGCAGACCCGGGACAGGGATTGGCGACATTCAGTACTTC. The encoded protein is CASRPGTGIGDIQYF.

This rearrangement joins TRBV6-1 to TRBJ2-7; tentative D call: TRBD1 (6 bases). The V and J ends lost 2 bases and 2 bases respectively, with 16 bases between them. The germline CDR1 and CDR2 sequences are MNHNS and SASEGT. The CDR3 has 16 amino acids. For the CDR3, the DNA is TGTGCCAGCAGTGAACACGACAGGTTGGGAACCTACGAGCAGTACTTC. Its translation: CASSEHDRLGTYEQYF.

The chain joins TRBV15 to TRBJ2-3; the D gene is possibly TRBD2 (7 bases). Germline CDR1 LNHNV, CDR2 YYDKDF (reference sequence). Trimming removed 0 bases from V and 3 bases from J, with 16 bases in between. The length of the CDR3 is 17 residues. CDR3: CATSRDFLKGGTDTQYF. CDR3 DNA sequence: TGTGCCACCAGCAGAGATTTCCTCAAGGGGGGGACAGATACGCAGTATTTT.

The chain joins TRBV28 to TRBJ2-1, with 14 bases identical to TRBD2. The CDR3 length is 15 residues. Germline loops: CDR1 MDHEN, CDR2 SYDVKM. Losses at the gene ends were 5 bases for V and 7 bases for J; bases not matched to a gene: 4. The CDR3: CASSHGTSGSNEQFF. The DNA of the CDR3 is TGTGCCAGCAGTCACGGGACTAGCGGGAGTAATGAGCAGTTCTTC.

V usage is TRBV6-6 and J usage is TRBJ2-3, with D maybe TRBD2 (7 bases). CDR3 length: 16 amino acids. CDR1 is MNHNY and CDR2 is SVGAGI in the germline V gene (reference sequence). V was pared by 7 bases and J by 4 bases, with 21 bases between. The CDR3 bases are TGTGCCAGCACTATGGATGGGGGGGCTCGAGCAGATACGCAGTATTTT. It specifies CASTMDGGARADTQYF.

The V and J genes are TRBV28 and TRBJ1-1; D may be TRBD1 (5 bases). Per germline, CDR1 MDHEN and CDR2 SYDVKM. This CDR3 is 14 amino acids long. V lost 7 bases and J lost 1, with 13 bases in between. CDR3 sequence reads: CASTTLGANTEAFF. The CDR3, as DNA: TGTGCCAGCACCACACTTGGGGCGAACACTGAAGCTTTCTTT.

This chain's CDR3 is CASSQAGGAYEQYF. The CDR3 DNA follows: TGTGCCAGCAGCCAAGCAGGAGGTGCTTACGAGCAGTACTTC. This chain uses TRBV4-2 with TRBJ2-7, with a possible D match to TRBD2 (5 bases). The V gene's germline CDR1 is LGHNA and CDR2 YNFKEQ. V dropped 1 base and J dropped 4 bases, with 11 bases sitting between them. The CDR3 has 14 residues.

J is TRBJ2-6 and V is TRBV27; TRBD2 aligns across 8 bases. There are 18 residues in the CDR3. Germline CDR1 is MNHEY and CDR2 is SMNVEV (reference sequence). The V segment lost 5 bases and the J segment 0 bases; nucleotides outside the gene matches: 9. CDR3: CASSRGGYSNSGANVLTF. The CDR3 DNA reads as TGTGCCAGCAGTCGCGGGGGGTACTCAAACTCTGGGGCCAACGTCCTGACTTTC. Drawing the rest from reference TRBV27 and TRBJ2-6, the complete variable domain is EAQVTQNPRYLITVTGKKLTVTCSQNMNHEYMSWYRQDPGLGLRQIYYSMNVEVTDKGDVPEGYKVSRKEKRNFPLILESPSPNQTSLYFCASSRGGYSNSGANVLTFGAGSRLTVL.

V usage is TRBV28 and J usage is TRBJ2-7, with D hard to call. Deletions cut 1 base from V and 2 bases from J, with 6 bases between. Germline values: CDR1 MDHEN, CDR2 SYDVKM. The CDR3 has 13 amino acids. The CDR3 DNA reads as TGTGCCAGCAGTTTATCCCTAGCCTACGAGCAGTACTTC. This sequence encodes CASSLSLAYEQYF.

The chain couples TRBV27 to TRBJ1-5; TRBD1 matches 10 bases. Germline V CDR1 and CDR2: MNHEY, SMNVEV (reference sequence). V shed 6 bases and J 2 bases; nucleotides not matched to a gene: 4. This CDR3 has 15 amino acids. DNA for the CDR3: TGTGCCAGCAGCCCGACAGGGGGCCGCAATCAGCCCCAGCATTTT. This translates into CASSPTGGRNQPQHF.

The chain couples TRBV5-4 to TRBJ2-5; D might be TRBD2 (7 bases). Germline V lookup: CDR1 SGHNT, CDR2 YYREEE (reference sequence). The V and J ends lost 4 bases and 1 base respectively, with 20 bases between them. This CDR3 is built from 17 residues. For the CDR3, the DNA is TGTGCCAGCAGCCCCCCGGGGGGCGGGCATACCCAAGAGACCCAGTACTTC. Its protein product is CASSPPGGGHTQETQYF.

CDR3 sequence (DNA): TGTGCCAGTAGTTTCGGGGTGGGCGGGAGCATCAATGAGCAGTTCTTC. Translated: CASSFGVGGSINEQFF. The chain links TRBV19 to TRBJ2-1; 7 nucleotides match TRBD2. The trim removed 5 bases at V and 6 bases at J, leaving 13 bases unmatched. The CDR3 totals 16 residues. CDR1 is LNHDA and CDR2 is SQIVND in the germline V gene (reference sequence).

V is TRBV19 and J is TRBJ1-1; no reliable D call. The ends were cut back, 7 bases at V and 6 bases at J, with 18 bases in the middle. The germline CDR1 and CDR2 sequences are LNHDA and SQIVND (reference sequence). CDR3 length equals 14 residues. The CDR3 spells CASKKYPSVAEAFF. The DNA for the CDR3 is TGTGCCAGTAAAAAGTATCCTAGCGTCGCTGAAGCTTTCTTT.

The CDR3 DNA follows: TGTGCCAGCAGTACCACCCTTCAGGGGGCGGTTAACAATGAGCAGTTCTTC. Encoded protein: CASSTTLQGAVNNEQFF. The chain uses TRBV28 and TRBJ2-1; 8 bases agree with TRBD1. The CDR3 sequence is 17 residues long. Unmatched junction bases numbered 14, after V lost 5 bases and J lost 5 bases. Germline V CDR1 and CDR2: MDHEN, SYDVKM.

The chain uses TRBV7-9 and TRBJ1-1; 9 bases agree with TRBD1. V shed 5 bases, J shed 5 bases, and the junction held 9 bases outside the gene matches. Germline V gene lookup returns CDR1 SEHNR and CDR2 FQNEAQ (reference sequence). This CDR3 has 15 residues. The CDR3 nucleotides read TGTGCCAGCAGCCTATTAGGGACAGGGAATACTGAAGCTTTCTTT. Translating it yields CASSLLGTGNTEAFF.

This clone was seen once. The CDR3 sequence: CASSILGAGVRSMNTEAFF. CDR3 bases: TGTGCCAGTAGTATTCTGGGGGCTGGAGTCCGGAGCATGAACACTGAAGCTTTCTTT. V gene TRBV19 combines with J gene TRBJ1-1; maybe TRBD1 (6 bases). The CDR3 sequence is 19 residues long. Trimming removed 3 bases at V and 0 bases at J, with 23 bases between. Germline V lookup: CDR1 LNHDA, CDR2 SQIVND (reference sequence).

The chain links TRBV2 to TRBJ2-7; possibly TRBD1 for D (5 bases). The germline gives CDR1 SNHLY, CDR2 FYNNEI. Trimming removed 2 bases at V and 6 bases at J, with 8 bases between. This CDR3 is built from 12 residues. The CDR3 DNA sequence: TGTGCCAGCAGTGAATGGGGCGGCGAGCAGTACTTC. This codes for CASSEWGGEQYF.

The rearrangement links TRBV5-1 to TRBJ2-7; tentatively, D is TRBD1 (6 bases). The CDR3 contains 14 residues. Trimming left V 0 bases short and J 0 bases short, with 7 bases between. Germline V CDR1 and CDR2: SGHRS, YFSETQ. In nucleotides, the CDR3 is TGCGCCAGCAGCTTGGGGACAGACTCCTACGAGCAGTACTTC. This sequence encodes CASSLGTDSYEQYF.